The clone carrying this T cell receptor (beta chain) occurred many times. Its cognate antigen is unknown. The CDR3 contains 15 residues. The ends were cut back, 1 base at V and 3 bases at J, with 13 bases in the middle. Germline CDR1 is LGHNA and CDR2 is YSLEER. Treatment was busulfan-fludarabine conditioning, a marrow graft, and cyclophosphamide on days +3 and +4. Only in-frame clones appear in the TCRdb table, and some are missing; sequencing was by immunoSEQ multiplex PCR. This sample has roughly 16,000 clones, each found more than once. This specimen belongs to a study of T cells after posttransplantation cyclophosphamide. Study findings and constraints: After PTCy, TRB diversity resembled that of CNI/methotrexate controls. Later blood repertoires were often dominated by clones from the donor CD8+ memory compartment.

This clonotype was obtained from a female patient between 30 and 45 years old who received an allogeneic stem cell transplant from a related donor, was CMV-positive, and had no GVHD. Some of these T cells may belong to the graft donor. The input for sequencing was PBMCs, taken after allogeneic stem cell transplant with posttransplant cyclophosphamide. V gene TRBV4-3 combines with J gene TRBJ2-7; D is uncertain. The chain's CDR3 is CASSQAYSILYEQYF. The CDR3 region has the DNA TGCGCCAGCAGCCAAGCATACTCTATTCTCTACGAGCAGTACTTC.